The next 27 T cell receptor beta chains were all read from a single sample in a study of cytomegalovirus exposure and HLA in healthy donors (dated by TCRdb to about 2017). Library prep was done by the immunoSEQ multiplex PCR assay. The multiplex PCR relied on a mix of 60 forward primers for TCR Vbeta segments and 13 reverse primers for TCR Jbeta segments. TCRdb stores this immuneACCESS table with in-frame sequences only. Part of the clones is absent; in the studies checked, under half of the shortfall reflects unresolved V genes, and no reason is known for the rest. The sample has roughly 190,000 clones on record, roughly 77% of them singletons. The top ten constitute around 1.4% of the sample. Sequenced sample: PBMCs. Receptors were obtained from a woman in her fifties or sixties in good health and CMV-seronegative.

V is TRBV2 and J is TRBJ2-3, with 10 bases aligning to TRBD2. J gave up 2 bases and V 4 bases, and 3 bases lay outside the gene matches. The CDR3 sequence is 15 residues long. Germline V gene sequence: CDR1 SNHLY, CDR2 FYNNEI. The CDR3, as DNA: TGTGCCAGCAGTGCACTAGCGGGACTCACAGATACGCAGTATTTT. Protein product: CASSALAGLTDTQYF.

V is TRBV27 and J is TRBJ2-3, with unresolved D. The CDR3 contains 13 residues. The germline V gene has CDR1 MNHEY and CDR2 SMNVEV (reference sequence). The V gene lost 3 bases and the J gene lost 4 bases, with 8 bases spanning the gap. The CDR3 loop reads CASSFLAADTQYF. In DNA, the CDR3 is TGTGCCAGCAGTTTCTTGGCAGCAGATACGCAGTATTTT.

The rearrangement uses TRBV28 and TRBJ2-7, with 10 bases fitting TRBD1. With 3 bases clipped from V and 4 bases from J, the junction kept 12 bases outside the gene matches. This CDR3 region has 17 residues. Per germline, CDR1 MDHEN and CDR2 SYDVKM. The DNA for the CDR3 is TGTGCCAGCAGTTTGCTTACCGGGACAGGGGTTTTTTACGAGCAGTACTTC. Encoded protein: CASSLLTGTGVFYEQYF.

The rearrangement joins TRBV4-3 to TRBJ1-1, with D uncertain. Germline V gene sequence: CDR1 LGHNA, CDR2 YSLEER. The CDR3 runs to 16 residues. Trimming removed 2 bases at V and 1 base at J, with 14 bases between. CDR3 DNA: TGCGCCAGCAGCCAAATTTTTGGCAGGAAGAACACTGAAGCTTTCTTT. Its protein is CASSQIFGRKNTEAFF.

This rearrangement joins TRBV28 to TRBJ1-2; 7 bases align to TRBD1. CDR1 and CDR2 (germline): MDHEN, SYDVKM. The CDR3 runs to 12 residues. The V segment lost 8 bases and the J segment 6 bases; nucleotides outside the gene matches: 6. CDR3: CASLNTGDGYTF. The CDR3, as DNA: TGTGCCAGCTTGAACACAGGGGATGGCTACACCTTC.

The chain couples TRBV28 to TRBJ1-5, with D maybe TRBD1 (5 bases). With 4 bases removed from V and 9 bases from J, the gap between germline ends came to 22 bases. CDR1 and CDR2 from the germline V gene are MDHEN and SYDVKM. This CDR3 is built from 16 residues. The CDR3 sequence: CASSSPFGASGGPQHF. CDR3 nucleotides: TGTGCCAGCAGTTCCCCCTTCGGGGCTTCGGGAGGGCCCCAGCATTTT.

The chain is built from TRBV5-4 and TRBJ2-7; 8 nucleotides line up with TRBD2. Looked up from germline, CDR1 is SGHNT and CDR2 is YYREEE (reference sequence). With 0 bases clipped from V and 3 bases from J, the junction kept 5 bases outside the gene matches. The CDR3 consists of 15 residues. The CDR3 DNA is TGTGCCAGCAGCTTGGCTGGTAGCGGGAACTACGAGCAGTACTTC. The encoded protein is CASSLAGSGNYEQYF.

This chain joins TRBV18 and TRBJ1-2, with 7 bases aligning to TRBD1. After removal of 3 bases from V and 0 bases from J, the junction contained 4 bases not matched to a gene. The CDR3 loop spans 15 amino acids. The germline V gene has CDR1 KGHSH and CDR2 LQKENI. The CDR3 DNA sequence: TGTGCCAGCTCACCGGACAGGCTACCTAACTATGGCTACACCTTC. Translation gives CASSPDRLPNYGYTF.

The chain uses TRBV5-1 and TRBJ2-1; weak D call: TRBD2 (5 bases). The CDR3 has 13 amino acids. V was pared by 4 bases and J by 7 bases, with 12 bases between. Germline V gene lookup returns CDR1 SGHRS and CDR2 YFSETQ. CDR3 nucleotides: TGCGCCAGCAGCCTCCTGCTAGCAAATGAGCAGTTCTTC. Its protein is CASSLLLANEQFF.

The chain is built from TRBV4-1 and TRBJ1-1; tentatively, D is TRBD1 (5 bases). V gave up 6 bases and J gave up 5 bases, with 16 bases separating them. Germline-derived CDR1 and CDR2 are MGHRA and YSYEKL. The CDR3 extends over 14 amino acids. The CDR3 spells CASRIQGSKTEAFF. The CDR3 DNA reads TGCGCCAGCAGAATTCAGGGTTCGAAGACTGAAGCTTTCTTT.

The chain is built from TRBV5-8 and TRBJ2-7, with 7 bases aligning to TRBD2. Germline V gives CDR1 SGHTS, CDR2 YDEGEE. CDR3 size: 12 residues. Trimming took 3 bases from V and 5 from J; bases not matched to a gene: 2. CDR3 sequence reads: CASSWGGDEQYF. DNA of the CDR3: TGTGCCAGCAGCTGGGGGGGGGACGAGCAGTACTTC.

The chain couples TRBV27 to TRBJ1-5; no clear D. The CDR3 sequence is 15 residues long. The germline CDR1 and CDR2 sequences are MNHEY and SMNVEV (reference sequence). Trimming left V 5 bases short and J 1 base short, with 12 bases between. CDR3 sequence: CASSLTAGSNQPQHF. The DNA for the CDR3 is TGTGCCAGCAGTCTCACGGCGGGAAGCAATCAGCCCCAGCATTTT.

The J gene is TRBJ2-1, the V gene TRBV5-1; D possibly corresponds to TRBD2 (6 bases). Trimming cost V 4 bases and J 6 bases, with 20 bases left between them. This CDR3 is built from 16 residues. Germline V gene sequence: CDR1 SGHRS, CDR2 YFSETQ. In DNA, the CDR3 is TGCGCCAGCAGCGCCTCTGGAGGGAGTAAGGTCAATGAGCAGTTCTTC. This translates into CASSASGGSKVNEQFF.

This CDR3 is CASSPPRGRNTEAFF. CDR3 nucleotide sequence: TGTGCCAGCTCACCACCGCGGGGCCGGAACACTGAAGCTTTCTTT. This sequence joins TRBV18 and TRBJ1-1, with a possible D match to TRBD1 (5 bases). Germline V gene sequence: CDR1 KGHSH, CDR2 LQKENI. Trimming took 0 bases from V and 1 from J, leaving 9 bases between them. The CDR3 consists of 15 residues.

The rearrangement uses TRBV2 and TRBJ2-1; D is possibly TRBD2 (6 bases). Germline V gene data show CDR1 as SNHLY and CDR2 as FYNNEI. V lost 8 bases to trimming and J lost 5 bases, with 22 bases between them. The CDR3 sequence is 16 residues long. DNA for the CDR3: TGTGCCAGCTGTCAGGTACGGGGGTATATCGACAATGAGCAGTTCTTC. Its protein is CASCQVRGYIDNEQFF.

V usage is TRBV29-1 and J usage is TRBJ1-2, with D perhaps TRBD1 (5 bases). Trimming cost V 6 bases and J 7 bases, with 12 bases left between them. Germline V gene data show CDR1 as SQVTM and CDR2 as ANQGSEA. The CDR3 is 11 residues long. In nucleotides, the CDR3 is TGCAGCGTAATAACAGGCCTTGGCTACACCTTC. This encodes CSVITGLGYTF.

This sequence joins TRBV18 and TRBJ2-1; D not resolved. Deletions cut 8 bases from V and 8 bases from J, with 10 bases between. This CDR3 has 11 amino acids. Germline V gene lookup returns CDR1 KGHSH and CDR2 LQKENI. CDR3 residues: CASRSVDEQFF. The DNA of the CDR3 is TGTGCCAGCCGGTCGGTGGATGAGCAGTTCTTC.

This clone turned up a few times. This chain uses TRBV4-2 with TRBJ2-5, with TRBD2 as a possible D gene (5 bases). Trimming shortened V by 1 base and J by 3 bases, and 18 bases separated the two germline ends. Germline V gene data show CDR1 as LGHNA and CDR2 as YNFKEQ. The CDR3 runs to 17 residues. In DNA form, the CDR3 reads TGTGCCAGCAGCCAAGCTCGAGGGAGAGAGACCAAAGAGACCCAGTACTTC. Protein sequence: CASSQARGRETKETQYF.

V is TRBV9 and J is TRBJ2-1, with TRBD2 as a possible D gene (6 bases). The CDR3 is 16 amino acids. Germline lookup yields CDR1 SGDLS and CDR2 YYNGEE. V dropped 0 bases and J dropped 1 base, with 11 bases sitting between them. CDR3 residues: CASSVGAGRSYNEQFF. For the CDR3, the DNA is TGTGCCAGCAGCGTAGGTGCGGGACGATCCTACAATGAGCAGTTCTTC.

This chain uses TRBV7-9 with TRBJ2-3; 7 nucleotides agree with TRBD2. Unmatched junction bases numbered 7, after V lost 5 bases and J lost 2 bases. Looked up from germline, CDR1 is SEHNR and CDR2 is FQNEAQ (reference sequence). CDR3 length equals 15 residues. CDR3: CASSPGTITTDTQYF. The DNA for the CDR3 is TGTGCCAGCAGCCCTGGGACTATTACCACAGATACGCAGTATTTT.

The chain combines TRBV7-2 with TRBJ1-5; tentative D call: TRBD1 (6 bases). The CDR3 sequence is 17 residues long. The V end was cut by 0 bases, the J end by 0 bases, with 12 bases between. CDR1 is SGHTA, CDR2 FQGNSA, per germline. The CDR3 loop reads CASSLAIDRISNQPQHF. CDR3 DNA: TGTGCCAGCAGCTTAGCGATCGACAGGATTAGCAATCAGCCCCAGCATTTT.

This clone was observed once. The genes are TRBV7-2 and TRBJ1-1; TRBD1 matches at 7 bases. From germline, CDR1 is SGHTA and CDR2 FQGNSA. Losses at the gene ends were 7 bases for V and 3 bases for J; bases not matched to a gene: 8. The CDR3 consists of 14 residues. CDR3 bases: TGTGCCAGCACCAACAGGGGCGCCTACACTGAAGCTTTCTTT. This gives the protein CASTNRGAYTEAFF.

V and J are TRBV28 and TRBJ2-1; 9 bases are a match to TRBD1. The germline gives CDR1 MDHEN, CDR2 SYDVKM. The CDR3 spans 17 residues. Trimming cost V 4 bases and J 8 bases; bases outside gene matches: 15. CDR3 sequence: CASSYDHGTGWFHEQFF. CDR3 sequence (DNA): TGTGCCAGCAGTTATGACCACGGGACAGGGTGGTTCCATGAGCAGTTCTTC.

The chain uses TRBV7-2 and TRBJ2-3, with D unresolved. Germline V gene sequence: CDR1 SGHTA, CDR2 FQGNSA. The CDR3 is 14 amino acids. The V gene lost 3 bases and the J gene lost 0 bases, with 7 bases spanning the gap. CDR3 in amino acids: CASSFTRSTDTQYF. CDR3 sequence (DNA): TGTGCCAGCAGCTTCACCAGAAGCACAGATACGCAGTATTTT.

V usage is TRBV27 and J usage is TRBJ2-2; 12 bases fit TRBD1. The CDR3 is 18 amino acids. With V trimmed by 5 bases and J by 6 bases, 13 bases remained unmatched. CDR1 is MNHEY, CDR2 SMNVEV, per germline (reference sequence). CDR3 protein: CASSTRDRGRLVAGELFF. CDR3 sequence (DNA): TGTGCCAGCAGTACAAGGGACAGGGGGCGGTTAGTCGCCGGGGAGCTGTTTTTT.

This clone was found a few times. This chain uses TRBV7-9 with TRBJ1-4, with D possibly being TRBD1 (5 bases). Germline loops: CDR1 SEHNR, CDR2 FQNEAQ (reference sequence). V lost 5 bases, J lost 4 bases, and 17 bases lay in between. The CDR3 has 16 amino acids. The CDR3 DNA reads TGTGCCAGCAGCCCCGGCCGGGGGGTCCTTAATGAAAAACTGTTTTTT. Its protein product is CASSPGRGVLNEKLFF.

V usage is TRBV30 and J usage is TRBJ1-1; no clear D gene. V lost 0 bases and J 4 bases, leaving 15 bases between the germline ends. The CDR3 is made up of 15 amino acids. Germline assignment: CDR1 GTSNPN and CDR2 SVGIG (reference sequence). CDR3 in DNA: TGTGCCTGGAGTGTATTAGGCCAGGCGATCACTGAAGCTTTCTTT. Translated, it gives CAWSVLGQAITEAFF.